These 8 T cell receptor beta chains were sequenced from one sample in a study of blood T cell repertoires in COVID-19. Sequenced by immunoSEQ multiplex PCR; TCRdb stores in-frame clones only, minus some. The repertoire holds 150,000 to 200,000 clones, with 90% to 95% as singletons. The sample taken for sequencing was peripheral blood. All receptors come from a woman in her forties or fifties with acute or convalescent COVID-19.

V and J are TRBV7-2 and TRBJ2-7; TRBD2 agrees at 11 bases. The germline V gene encodes CDR1 SGHTA and CDR2 FQGNSA. V was clipped by 5 bases and J by 7 bases; unmatched bases: 7. The CDR3 totals 14 residues. CDR3: CASSISGRAEEQYF. Here the CDR3 DNA reads TGTGCCAGCAGCATTAGCGGGAGGGCGGAAGAGCAGTACTTC.

J is TRBJ2-5 and V is TRBV7-9; 11 bases line up with TRBD2. This CDR3 is 19 amino acids long. J was trimmed by 3 bases and V by 3 bases; bases with no gene match: 15. Per germline, CDR1 SEHNR and CDR2 FQNEAQ (reference sequence). CDR3 sequence: CASSFVVAGGSGAKETQYF. The DNA of the CDR3 is TGTGCCAGCAGCTTTGTTGTAGCGGGAGGGTCCGGGGCGAAAGAGACCCAGTACTTC.

The CDR3 bases are TGTGCCAGGCCTGACAGGGATTCCAACTATGGCTACACCTTC. It is translated as CARPDRDSNYGYTF. The V and J genes are TRBV19 and TRBJ1-2, with 7 bases matching TRBD1. V shed 9 bases and J 2 bases; nucleotides not matched to a gene: 9. Germline V gene data show CDR1 as LNHDA and CDR2 as SQIVND (reference sequence). This CDR3 is built from 14 residues.

The chain uses TRBV7-2 and TRBJ2-1, with TRBD2 matching 8 bases. The CDR3 spans 13 residues. Germline trimming cut 7 bases from V and 6 bases from J; bases unmatched to any gene: 5. Looked up from germline, CDR1 is SGHTA and CDR2 is FQGNSA. The CDR3 sequence: CASIPGLVNEQFF. DNA of the CDR3: TGTGCCAGCATCCCGGGACTAGTCAATGAGCAGTTCTTC.

This clone was seen just once. This chain joins TRBV6-4 and TRBJ2-3, with a weak D call TRBD1 (6 bases). This CDR3 region has 14 residues. V lost 3 bases and J 5 bases, leaving 12 bases between the germline ends. Germline V gives CDR1 MRHNA, CDR2 SNTAGT. The CDR3 region is CASSEGALGDTQYF. The CDR3 region has the DNA TGTGCCAGCAGTGAGGGGGCGCTGGGAGATACGCAGTATTTT.

There are a few counts of this clone. The chain is built from TRBV18 and TRBJ1-6; 7 bases agree with TRBD1. CDR3 length: 14 amino acids. Germline assignment: CDR1 KGHSH and CDR2 LQKENI. J lost 5 bases, V lost 3 bases, and 1 base had no gene match. CDR3 residues: CASSPGTDNSPLHF. CDR3 nucleotides: TGTGCCAGCTCACCCGGGACAGATAATTCACCCCTCCACTTT.

The chain has TRBV10-2 and TRBJ1-4; 7 positions match TRBD1. V lost 6 bases to trimming and J lost 5 bases; unmatched junction nucleotides: 6. The CDR3 is made up of 14 amino acids. Germline V CDR1 and CDR2: WSHSY, SAAADI. CDR3 in amino acids: CASSMTGRNEKLFF. The CDR3 nucleotides are TGCGCCAGCAGCATGACAGGGAGAAATGAAAAACTGTTTTTT.

The CDR3 DNA reads TGTGCCACCCAGACAGGGACGAACACTGAAGCTTTCTTT. The encoded protein is CATQTGTNTEAFF. This sequence joins TRBV10-3 and TRBJ1-1; 7 bases agree with TRBD1. Germline V gene lookup returns CDR1 ENHRY and CDR2 SYGVKD. Trimming removed 10 bases from V and 1 base from J; junction bases left unmatched: 6. The CDR3 extends over 13 amino acids.